The 27 T cell receptor beta chains given below trace back to one sample, sequenced in a study of T cell repertoires in cytomegalovirus infection. TCRdb independently ran MiXCR on the reads; one entry per CDR3 protein. The sample carries 750,000 to 950,000 distinct CDR3 sequences, roughly 28% recorded once. Antigen specificity for these receptors is unknown. The source material was cultured CD8+ T cells from PBMCs, sampled from culture after CMV antigen stimulation. Source of these receptors: a human donor in good health (CMV status not recorded). Some clones in this sample may be carry-over from other donors' samples.

This clonotype was counted a few times. The chain uses TRBV27 and TRBJ2-1; 10 bases align to TRBD2. The CDR3 is 17 amino acids. Germline CDR1 MNHEY, CDR2 SMNVEV (reference sequence). J was trimmed by 0 bases and V by 5 bases; bases with no gene match: 7. The CDR3 reads CASSPSSGGYSYNEQFF. CDR3 nucleotide sequence: TGTGCCAGCAGTCCTTCTAGCGGGGGTTACTCCTACAATGAGCAGTTCTTC.

CDR3 sequence (DNA): TGTGCCAGTACGGACAGGGTGGACACTGAAGCTTTCTTT. It specifies CASTDRVDTEAFF. This chain links TRBV19 with TRBJ1-1; TRBD1 matches 8 bases. CDR3 length: 13 residues. Looked up from germline, CDR1 is LNHDA and CDR2 is SQIVND (reference sequence). V dropped 7 bases and J dropped 3; count of bases not matched to a gene: 4.

The rearrangement links TRBV6-5 to TRBJ2-5; no firm D call. This CDR3 spans 14 amino acids. Germline CDR1 reads MNHEY; CDR2 reads SVGAGI. V lost 6 bases to trimming and J lost 3 bases, with 14 bases between them. The CDR3, as DNA: TGTGCCAGCAGGCCCCACTGGAGCAAAGAGACCCAGTACTTC. It is translated as CASRPHWSKETQYF.

The chain joins TRBV4-1 to TRBJ2-1; D uncertain. This CDR3 region has 16 residues. V was pared by 2 bases and J by 1 base, with 12 bases between. Germline lookup yields CDR1 MGHRA and CDR2 YSYEKL. CDR3: CASSQTTLGSYNEQFF. In nucleotides, the CDR3 is TGCGCCAGCAGCCAAACGACTCTAGGTTCCTACAATGAGCAGTTCTTC.

The rearrangement joins TRBV27 to TRBJ2-1, with D possibly being TRBD1 (5 bases). V lost 4 bases to trimming and J lost 2 bases, with 15 bases between them. The V gene's germline CDR1 is MNHEY and CDR2 SMNVEV (reference sequence). This CDR3 has 16 residues. CDR3: CASSSRRVNPYNEQFF. The CDR3 DNA sequence: TGTGCCAGCAGTTCCCGCAGGGTAAACCCCTACAATGAGCAGTTCTTC.

This clonotype was counted only a few times. The genes are TRBV12-3 or TRBV12-4 and TRBJ2-2; TRBD1 matches at 9 bases. J gave up 6 bases and V 5 bases, and 7 bases lay outside the gene matches. CDR3 length: 15 residues. The CDR3 DNA sequence: TGTGCCAGCAGTCAAAGACAGGGGGGACCCGGGGAGCTGTTTTTT. Its translation is CASSQRQGGPGELFF.

J is TRBJ2-3 and V is TRBV7-6; D is possibly TRBD1 (6 bases). Germline CDR1 is SGHVS and CDR2 is FNYEAQ. CDR3 length: 17 residues. The V gene lost 3 bases and the J gene lost 0 bases, with 16 bases spanning the gap. CDR3 amino acids: CASSFGADRLSTDTQYF. CDR3 DNA sequence: TGTGCCAGCAGCTTCGGGGCGGACAGACTTAGCACAGATACGCAGTATTTT. Full variable domain (outside the CDR3, taken from reference TRBV7-6 and TRBJ2-3): GAGVSQSPRYKVTKRGQDVALRCDPISGHVSLYWYRQALGQGPEFLTYFNYEAQQDKSGLPNDRFSAERPEGSISTLTIQRTEQRDSAMYRCASSFGADRLSTDTQYFGPGTRLTVL.

This chain connects TRBV14 to TRBJ1-2, with D possibly being TRBD1 (5 bases). The CDR3 runs 14 residues. The germline V gene encodes CDR1 SGHDN and CDR2 FVKESK. V gave up 1 base and J gave up 4 bases, with 10 bases separating them. The CDR3 sequence is CASSQVGTVYGYTF. Written as DNA, the CDR3 is TGTGCCAGCAGCCAAGTCGGGACGGTCTATGGCTACACCTTC.

The table lists this clonotype with many counts. The chain recombines TRBV6-1 with TRBJ2-3; 7 bases line up with TRBD1. After removal of 4 bases from V and 2 bases from J, the junction contained 6 bases not matched to a gene. Per germline, CDR1 MNHNS and CDR2 SASEGT. The CDR3 is 15 residues long. For the CDR3, the DNA is TGTGCCAGCAGTGGATTGACAGGGACCACAGATACGCAGTATTTT. This sequence encodes CASSGLTGTTDTQYF.

The chain has TRBV7-9 and TRBJ2-5; 8 bases align to TRBD2. The CDR3 is 14 residues long. Germline values: CDR1 SEHNR, CDR2 FQNEAQ (reference sequence). Trimming at V came to 6 bases and at J to 3 bases, leaving 6 bases not matched to a gene. The CDR3 loop is CASRDGGAKETQYF. The CDR3 DNA is TGTGCCAGCAGGGACGGGGGGGCCAAAGAGACCCAGTACTTC.

On this clonotype: This may come from a read error, since a much larger clone is one base off. This is likely a read error, given that the CDR3 carries no conserved phenylalanine or tryptophan at its end. The chain joins TRBV7-6 to TRBJ1-1; perhaps TRBD1 as D (5 bases). This CDR3 has 13 amino acids. Germline V gene sequence: CDR1 SGHVS, CDR2 FNYEAQ. V was pared by 2 bases and J by 4 bases, with 8 bases between. In DNA form, the CDR3 reads TGTGCCAGCAGCTTATCTGGGGCCACTGAAGCTTTCCTT. Residues: CASSLSGATEAFL.

This clonotype came up many times. DNA of the CDR3: TGTGCCAGCAGCTTAGGTTCTGGCTACGAGCAGTACGTC. Its protein is CASSLGSGYEQYV. V is TRBV7-3 and J is TRBJ2-7, with D unclear. CDR3 length equals 13 residues. Trimming shortened V by 2 bases and J by 3 bases, and 8 bases separated the two germline ends. The germline CDR1 and CDR2 sequences are SGHTA and FQGTGA.

CDR3 sequence reads: CASKTGTARTYEQYF. DNA for the CDR3: TGTGCCAGCAAGACCGGGACCGCCCGGACCTACGAGCAGTACTTC. V is TRBV12-3 or TRBV12-4 and J is TRBJ2-7, with D tentatively TRBD1 or TRBD2 (5 bases each). The V end lost 7 bases, the J end lost 2 bases, and 18 bases lay between the germline ends. The CDR3 spans 15 residues.

The gene calls are TRBV5-1 and TRBJ1-4, with TRBD1 matching over 11 bases. The CDR3 contains 15 residues. The trim removed 6 bases at V and 7 bases at J, leaving 8 bases unmatched. Germline V CDR1 and CDR2: SGHRS, YFSETQ. Written as DNA, the CDR3 is TGCGCCAGCAACAATGGACAGGGGGCCGGTGAAAAACTGTTTTTT. Translation gives CASNNGQGAGEKLFF.

J is TRBJ1-5 and V is TRBV6-5, with D unclear. CDR3 size: 14 residues. Germline lookup yields CDR1 MNHEY and CDR2 SVGAGI. V was cut by 7 bases and J by 5 bases, with 15 bases left in between. The CDR3 here is CASKRGLLDQPQHF. CDR3 in DNA: TGTGCCAGCAAACGAGGCCTCCTTGATCAGCCCCAGCATTTT.

This clonotype showed up just a few times. V gene TRBV2 combines with J gene TRBJ2-2; 8 positions match TRBD2. J gave up 2 bases and V 4 bases, and 3 bases lay outside the gene matches. Per germline, CDR1 SNHLY and CDR2 FYNNEI. This CDR3 contains 15 residues. The CDR3, as DNA: TGTGCCAGCAGTGGAGCGGGGGCAAACACCGGGGAGCTGTTTTTT. Its protein is CASSGAGANTGELFF.

This chain joins TRBV20-1 and TRBJ2-7; perhaps D is TRBD1 or TRBD2 (5 bases each). Germline V gene lookup returns CDR1 DFQATT and CDR2 SNEGSKA (reference sequence). V shed 1 base and J shed 0 bases, with 7 bases lying between them. This CDR3 is 13 amino acids long. The CDR3 region has the DNA TGCAGTGCTAGAGGAGGGGCCTCCTACGAGCAGTACGTC. Protein: CSARGGASYEQYV.

This clonotype appeared a few times. V usage is TRBV27 and J usage is TRBJ1-4, with D maybe TRBD1 (6 bases). The germline V and J ends were trimmed by 6 bases and 6 bases, with 14 bases remaining between them. Germline CDR1 is MNHEY and CDR2 is SMNVEV (reference sequence). This CDR3 has 14 residues. CDR3 sequence reads: CASSLGQPYEKLFF. For the CDR3, the DNA is TGTGCCAGCAGCCTCGGACAGCCCTATGAAAAACTGTTTTTT.

V usage is TRBV12-3 or TRBV12-4 and J usage is TRBJ1-2; D not certain. There are 14 residues in the CDR3. Trimming removed 6 bases from V and 0 bases from J, with 11 bases in between. The CDR3: CASRGRSSNYGYTF. CDR3 nucleotides: TGTGCCAGCAGGGGCAGATCCTCTAACTATGGCTACACCTTC.

This clonotype was seen only a few times. The chain links TRBV28 to TRBJ1-3; D possibly corresponds to TRBD1 (6 bases). V lost 5 bases and J lost 0, with 14 bases in between. The CDR3 consists of 16 residues. The germline gives CDR1 MDHEN, CDR2 SYDVKM. The CDR3 here is CASSITTGSSGNTIYF. In nucleotides, the CDR3 is TGTGCCAGCAGTATTACTACAGGGTCCTCTGGAAACACCATATATTTT.

This clonotype was detected many times. CDR3 loop: CASSLGSSPSNGNTGELFF. The DNA of the CDR3 is TGTGCCAGCAGCTTAGGTTCGTCACCATCAAATGGGAACACCGGGGAGCTGTTTTTT. The genes are TRBV7-6 and TRBJ2-2; D is ambiguous. The CDR3 is 19 amino acids. V lost 1 base and J 1 base, leaving 19 bases between the germline ends. The germline V gene encodes CDR1 SGHVS and CDR2 FNYEAQ.

J is TRBJ1-1 and V is TRBV29-1, with D unresolved. Trimming stripped 4 bases from V and 3 bases from J, with 6 bases between. This CDR3 has 11 amino acids. Germline V gives CDR1 SQVTM, CDR2 ANQGSEA. The CDR3: CSVGSYTEAFF. The DNA of the CDR3 is TGCAGCGTTGGGTCTTACACTGAAGCTTTCTTT.

V gene TRBV3-1 combines with J gene TRBJ2-2; 10 bases line up with TRBD2. Germline-derived CDR1 and CDR2 are LGHDT and YNNKEL (reference sequence). After removal of 6 bases from V and 6 bases from J, the junction contained 7 bases not matched to a gene. This CDR3 has 15 residues. The CDR3 sequence is CASRVSGGMAGELFF. In DNA form, the CDR3 reads TGTGCCAGCAGGGTTAGCGGGGGGATGGCCGGGGAGCTGTTTTTT.

The chain combines TRBV12-5 with TRBJ1-1; D might be TRBD1 (6 bases). The V end lost 0 bases, the J end lost 0 bases, and 14 bases lay between the germline ends. The CDR3 consists of 17 residues. In germline, CDR1 is LGHNT, CDR2 FRNRAP. The CDR3 loop is CASGLVGGQPMNTEAFF. The CDR3 DNA follows: TGTGCTAGTGGTTTGGTAGGTGGACAGCCTATGAACACTGAAGCTTTCTTT.

Comments on this clonotype: Germline and junction disagree at one end, which may indicate a read error. This sequence joins TRBV5-1 and TRBJ2-1; 11 bases agree with TRBD2. This CDR3 comprises 15 residues. Germline V gene data show CDR1 as SGHRS and CDR2 as YFSETQ. CDR3 nucleotide sequence: TGTGCCAGCAGCTTGAGACTAGCGGGGTGGGGTGAGCAGTTCTTC. It yields the protein CASSLRLAGWGEQFF. Supplemented by reference TRBV5-1 and TRBJ2-1, the full variable domain reads KAGVTQTPRYLIKTRGQQVTLSCSPISGHRSVSWYQQTPGQGLQFLFEYFSETQRNKGNFPGRFSGRQFSNSRSEMNVSTLELGDSALYLCASSLRLAGWGEQFFGPGTRLTVL.

This clonotype was counted at least ten times. The chain employs TRBV7-9 and TRBJ1-2, with 10 nucleotides matching TRBD1. There are 14 residues in the CDR3. The trim removed 8 bases at V and 8 bases at J, leaving 11 bases unmatched. Looked up from germline, CDR1 is SEHNR and CDR2 is FQNEAQ (reference sequence). The CDR3 DNA reads as TGTGCCAGCTCCACGGACAGGGGGTTCAAGGGCTACACCTTC. Its translation: CASSTDRGFKGYTF. Supplemented by reference TRBV7-9 and TRBJ1-2, the full variable domain reads DTGVSQNPRHKITKRGQNVTFRCDPISEHNRLYWYRQTLGQGPEFLTYFQNEAQLEKSRLLSDRFSAERPKGSFSTLEIQRTEQGDSAMYLCASSTDRGFKGYTFGSGTRLTVV.

The chain couples TRBV4-1 to TRBJ1-3, with a weak D call TRBD1 (5 bases). The germline V gene encodes CDR1 MGHRA and CDR2 YSYEKL. V was shortened by 0 bases and J by 8 bases, with 14 bases between the two germline ends. CDR3 length equals 15 residues. CDR3 DNA: TGCGCCAGCAGCCAAGAAGGGGTTCTTCGGGACACCATATATTTT. The encoded protein is CASSQEGVLRDTIYF.